This T cell receptor (beta chain) was documented in a study of blood T cell repertoires in COVID-19. Study context: PBMCs, B-cell-depleted T cells, or T cells were the source of the cDNA or gDNA that made up the material.

CDR1 PRHDT and CDR2 FYEKMQ come from the germline V gene (reference sequence). The germline V and J ends were trimmed by 5 bases and 6 bases, with 10 bases remaining between them. The CDR3 has 12 residues. The study drew participants aged about 18 to 89 years from roughly 25 US areas. Grouping used clinical history reported by participants in a survey and questionnaire. Original processing methods: Researchers report that nucleated cell counts were estimated from reference gene primer amplification. Produced via immunoSEQ multiplex PCR; TCRdb's table is partial and in-frame only. The V and J calls and clone size are taken from that table; D and trimming were inferred from the DNA. This table holds around 190,000 clones, around three quarters found once.

V usage is TRBV13 and J usage is TRBJ1-2; no clear D gene. This TCR came from a woman aged 50 to 65 with acute COVID-19. Source material: PBMCs or T cells enriched from blood (not recorded which). This chain's CDR3 is CASSRVGDGYTF. As DNA, the CDR3 is TGTGCCAGCAGCCGGGTAGGAGATGGCTACACCTTC.